The clone carrying this TCR beta chain was counted once. What it binds is unknown. The same CDR3 can be traced to other DNA sequences in this sample. These data belong to a study of long-term antiretroviral therapy in people with HIV. With survey level as its setting, the immunoSEQ assay was v3.0. Clones were read by immunoSEQ multiplex PCR, and TCRdb kept only the in-frame ones, dropping some. This table holds under 15,000 clones, around 90% found once. Trimming pared 6 bases from V and 0 bases from J, leaving 9 bases between. This CDR3 region has 14 residues. CDR1 is SNHLY and CDR2 is FYNNEI in the germline V gene. Broader study findings: Among HIV repertoires, CDR3 length ranges were narrower than those of controls.

The input for sequencing was unsorted PBMCs, taken 6.2 years after starting antiretroviral therapy. The rearrangement links TRBV2 to TRBJ1-3; weak D call: TRBD1 (5 bases). The TCR originated in a man aged 40-49 years with HIV. CDR3 residues: CASRRDASGNTIYF. In nucleotides, the CDR3 is TGTGCCAGCAGGAGGGACGCCTCTGGAAACACCATATATTTT.